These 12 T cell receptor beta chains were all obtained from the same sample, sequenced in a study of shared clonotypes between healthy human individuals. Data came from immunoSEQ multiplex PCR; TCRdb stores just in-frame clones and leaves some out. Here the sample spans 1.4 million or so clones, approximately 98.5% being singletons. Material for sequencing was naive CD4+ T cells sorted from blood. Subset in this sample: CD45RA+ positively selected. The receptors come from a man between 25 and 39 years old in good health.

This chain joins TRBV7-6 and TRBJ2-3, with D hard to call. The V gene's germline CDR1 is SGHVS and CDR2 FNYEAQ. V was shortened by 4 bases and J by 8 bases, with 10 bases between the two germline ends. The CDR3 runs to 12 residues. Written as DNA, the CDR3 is TGTGCCAGCAGCTCCCAAGGTGGTACGCAGTATTTT. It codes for CASSSQGGTQYF.

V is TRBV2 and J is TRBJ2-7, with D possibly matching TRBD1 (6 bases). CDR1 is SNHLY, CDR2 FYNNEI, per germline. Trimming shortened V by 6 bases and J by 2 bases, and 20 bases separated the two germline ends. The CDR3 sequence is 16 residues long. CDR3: CASREQGPTPAYEQYF. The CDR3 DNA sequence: TGTGCCAGCAGGGAGCAGGGGCCCACCCCCGCCTACGAGCAGTACTTC. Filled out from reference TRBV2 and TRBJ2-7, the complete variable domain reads EPEVTQTPSHQVTQMGQEVILRCVPISNHLYFYWYRQILGQKVEFLVSFYNNEISEKSEIFDDQFSVERPDGSNFTLKIRSTKLEDSAMYFCASREQGPTPAYEQYFGPGTRLTVT.

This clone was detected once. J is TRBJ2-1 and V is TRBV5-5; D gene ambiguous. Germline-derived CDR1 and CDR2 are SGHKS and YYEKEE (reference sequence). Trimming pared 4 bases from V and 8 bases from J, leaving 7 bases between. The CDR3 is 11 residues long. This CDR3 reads CASSHEDEQFF. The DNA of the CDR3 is TGTGCCAGCAGCCACGAGGATGAGCAGTTCTTC.

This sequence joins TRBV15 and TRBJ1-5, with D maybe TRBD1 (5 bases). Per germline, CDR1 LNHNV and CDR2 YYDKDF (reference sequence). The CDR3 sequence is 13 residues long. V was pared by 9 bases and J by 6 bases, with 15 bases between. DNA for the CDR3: TGTGCCACGAGGGGTTTAGGCGGTCAGCCCCAGCATTTT. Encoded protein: CATRGLGGQPQHF. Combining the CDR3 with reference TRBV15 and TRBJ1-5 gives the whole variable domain DAMVIQNPRYQVTQFGKPVTLSCSQTLNHNVMYWYQQKSSQAPKLLFHYYDKDFNNEADTPDNFQSRRPNTSFCFLDIRSPGLGDTAMYLCATRGLGGQPQHFGDGTRLSIL.

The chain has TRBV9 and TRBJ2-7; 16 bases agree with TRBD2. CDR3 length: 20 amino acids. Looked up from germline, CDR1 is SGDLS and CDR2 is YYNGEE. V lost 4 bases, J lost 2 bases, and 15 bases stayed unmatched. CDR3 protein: CASSPLSGLAGGISPYEQYF. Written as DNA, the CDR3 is TGTGCCAGCAGCCCCCTGTCGGGACTAGCGGGAGGGATCAGCCCCTACGAGCAGTACTTC.

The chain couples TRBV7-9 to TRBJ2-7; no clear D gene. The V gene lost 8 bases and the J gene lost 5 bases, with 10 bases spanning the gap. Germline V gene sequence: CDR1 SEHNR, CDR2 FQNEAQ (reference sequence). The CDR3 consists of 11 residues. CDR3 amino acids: CASGLVDEQYF. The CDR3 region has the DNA TGTGCCAGCGGATTAGTTGACGAGCAGTACTTC. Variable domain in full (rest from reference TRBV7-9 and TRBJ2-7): DTGVSQNPRHKITKRGQNVTFRCDPISEHNRLYWYRQTLGQGPEFLTYFQNEAQLEKSRLLSDRFSAERPKGSFSTLEIQRTEQGDSAMYLCASGLVDEQYFGPGTRLTVT.

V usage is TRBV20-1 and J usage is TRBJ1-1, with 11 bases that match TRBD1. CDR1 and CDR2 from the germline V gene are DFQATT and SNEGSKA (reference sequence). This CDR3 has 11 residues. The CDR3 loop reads CRGTGGTEAFF. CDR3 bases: TGCAGGGGGACAGGGGGGACTGAAGCTTTCTTT.

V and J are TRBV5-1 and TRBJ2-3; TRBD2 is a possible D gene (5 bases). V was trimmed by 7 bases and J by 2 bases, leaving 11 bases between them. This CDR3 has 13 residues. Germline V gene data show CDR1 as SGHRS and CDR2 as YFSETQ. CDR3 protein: CASGLRATDTQYF. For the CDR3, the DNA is TGCGCCAGCGGCCTGAGGGCCACAGATACGCAGTATTTT.

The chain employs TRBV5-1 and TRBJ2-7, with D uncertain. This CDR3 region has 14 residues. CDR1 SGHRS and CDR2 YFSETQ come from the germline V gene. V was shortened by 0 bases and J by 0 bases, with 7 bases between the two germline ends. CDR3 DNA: TGCGCCAGCAGCTTGGTCCCAGACTCCTACGAGCAGTACTTC. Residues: CASSLVPDSYEQYF.

This chain's CDR3 is CASSYSGVIRETQYF. CDR3 in DNA: TGTGCCAGCAGTTATTCAGGGGTTATTCGAGAGACCCAGTACTTC. The V and J genes are TRBV5-8 and TRBJ2-5; TRBD1 is a possible D gene (6 bases). The CDR3 sequence is 15 residues long. V shed 5 bases and J shed 4 bases, with 18 bases lying between them. The germline V gene has CDR1 SGHTS and CDR2 YDEGEE.

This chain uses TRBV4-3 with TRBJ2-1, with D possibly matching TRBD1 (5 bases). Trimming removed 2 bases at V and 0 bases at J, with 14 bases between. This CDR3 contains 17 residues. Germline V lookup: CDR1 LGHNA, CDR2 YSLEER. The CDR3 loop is CASSQSDTSSSYNEQFF. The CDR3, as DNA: TGCGCCAGCAGCCAATCGGACACATCGAGCTCCTACAATGAGCAGTTCTTC.

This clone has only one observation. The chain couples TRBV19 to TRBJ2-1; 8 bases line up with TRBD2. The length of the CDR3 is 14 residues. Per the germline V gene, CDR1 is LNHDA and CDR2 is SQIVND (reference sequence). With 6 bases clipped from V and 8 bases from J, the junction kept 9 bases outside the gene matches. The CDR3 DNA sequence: TGTGCCAGTAGCCTCGGGACTAGAGGGGATGAGCAGTTCTTC. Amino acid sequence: CASSLGTRGDEQFF.